These 28 T cell receptor beta chains came from one sample sequenced in a study of Graves' ophthalmopathy and Graves' hyperthyroidism. RNA transcripts provided the template for amplifying TCR beta CDR3 regions. HTBI-primed first-round RT-PCR preceded second-round multiplex PCR. TCRdb redid the calling of the multiplex PCR reads with MiXCR, one entry per CDR3 protein. Found here are over a million distinct CDR3 sequences, less than 45% of them singletons; the top ten hold approximately 12%. Sequences were obtained from peripheral blood or thyroid tissue (not recorded which). Every receptor here comes from an adult man with Graves' hyperthyroidism.

This clonotype has just a few counts. The rearrangement joins TRBV4-1 to TRBJ1-3; 10 nucleotides align to TRBD1. Unmatched junction bases numbered 8, after V lost 0 bases and J lost 3 bases. The CDR3 covers 18 residues. Germline CDR1 MGHRA, CDR2 YSYEKL. As DNA, the CDR3 is TGCGCCAGCAGCCAAGAAGTCCGGGACAGGGGTCATGGAAACACCATATATTTT. This encodes CASSQEVRDRGHGNTIYF.

This clonotype turned up a few times. This chain uses TRBV20-1 with TRBJ2-7; 8 bases are shared with TRBD1. Germline CDR1 reads DFQATT; CDR2 reads SNEGSKA (reference sequence). This CDR3 has 16 amino acids. Trimming took 0 bases from V and 0 from J; bases not matched to a gene: 7. The CDR3 DNA reads as TGCAGTGCTAGAGATTTCGGGACAGGCAACTCCTACGAGCAGTACTTC. It specifies CSARDFGTGNSYEQYF.

The chain carries TRBV6-6 and TRBJ2-7; 10 nucleotides align to TRBD2. The CDR3 contains 15 residues. Germline V lookup: CDR1 MNHNY, CDR2 SVGAGI (reference sequence). Trimming took 2 bases from V and 3 from J; bases not matched to a gene: 4. The chain's CDR3 is CASSYRASGSYEQYF. DNA of the CDR3: TGTGCCAGCAGTTACAGGGCTAGCGGGAGCTACGAGCAGTACTTC.

The genes are TRBV7-8 and TRBJ2-7, with 7 bases aligning to TRBD1. The CDR3 has 18 residues. V lost 0 bases, J lost 0 bases, and 11 bases stayed unmatched. Germline V gives CDR1 SGHVS, CDR2 FQNEAQ. The CDR3 loop reads CASSLAAPQGRFSYEQYF. CDR3 bases: TGTGCCAGCAGCTTAGCGGCCCCACAGGGGCGATTCTCCTACGAGCAGTACTTC.

This clonotype has a handful of counts. The junction departs from the called germline gene at one end, perhaps through a read error. V usage is TRBV10-3 and J usage is TRBJ2-7; 7 bases are shared with TRBD2. Germline lookup yields CDR1 ENHRY and CDR2 SYGVKD. The CDR3 runs to 15 residues. The CDR3 sequence: CAISGSRGVAYEQCF. The CDR3 nucleotides read TGTGCCATCAGTGGCAGCCGGGGGGTGGCCTACGAGCAGTGCTTC.

This clonotype was seen ten or more times. The chain employs TRBV11-2 and TRBJ2-7, with 10 bases lining up with TRBD2. The CDR3 spans 15 residues. Germline CDR1 reads SGHAT; CDR2 reads FQNNGV. V shed 5 bases, J shed 3 bases, and the junction held 7 bases outside the gene matches. The CDR3 spells CASSAILAGSYEQYF. In DNA, the CDR3 is TGTGCCAGCAGCGCCATACTAGCGGGAAGCTACGAGCAGTACTTC.

This clonotype occurred many times. V is TRBV7-9 and J is TRBJ1-2; 7 nucleotides align to TRBD1. The CDR3 runs to 16 residues. CDR1 SEHNR and CDR2 FQNEAQ come from the germline V gene (reference sequence). V was pared by 4 bases and J by 6 bases, with 14 bases of the junction left unmatched. In nucleotides, the CDR3 is TGTGCCAGCAGCTCCAGGGGGGACAGCCTGTTCCATGGCTACACCTTC. It encodes CASSSRGDSLFHGYTF.

This clonotype occurred many times. The rearrangement uses TRBV7-2 and TRBJ2-5; tentative D call: TRBD1 (6 bases). The germline V gene encodes CDR1 SGHTA and CDR2 FQGNSA. The CDR3 extends over 16 amino acids. The ends were cut back, 5 bases at V and 5 bases at J, with 21 bases in the middle. Here the CDR3 reads CASSLDFTGSGETQYF. CDR3 DNA sequence: TGTGCCAGCAGCCTCGACTTCACAGGGTCCGGGGAGACCCAGTACTTC.

The CDR3 bases are TGTGCCAGCAGCTCGGACAGGGGCGTTGACTACGAGCAGTACTTC. As protein: CASSSDRGVDYEQYF. The gene calls are TRBV2 and TRBJ2-7, with 9 bases aligning to TRBD1. V was pared by 6 bases and J by 3 bases, with 9 bases of the junction left unmatched. The CDR3 runs to 15 residues. Looked up from germline, CDR1 is SNHLY and CDR2 is FYNNEI.

The chain recombines TRBV15 with TRBJ2-6; tentative D call: TRBD1 (7 bases). The germline V gene encodes CDR1 LNHNV and CDR2 YYDKDF (reference sequence). CDR3 size: 20 residues. Trimming removed 5 bases at V and 5 bases at J, with 28 bases between. As DNA, the CDR3 is TGTGCCACCAGCCCCCGAGGCGGGACAGCTCGCGGCTCCTGGGCCAACGTCCTGACTTTC. Protein product: CATSPRGGTARGSWANVLTF.

The chain combines TRBV25-1 with TRBJ1-2; unclear D gene. The germline CDR1 and CDR2 sequences are MGHDK and SYGVNS. The CDR3 spans 13 residues. The V end lost 0 bases, the J end lost 7 bases, and 9 bases lay between the germline ends. CDR3 nucleotide sequence: TGTGCCAGCAGTGAATATCCCGGGAGTGGCTACACCTTC. This gives the protein CASSEYPGSGYTF.

CDR3 protein: CASRSGTGMMSTGELFF. As DNA, the CDR3 is TGTGCCAGCAGGTCTGGGACAGGGATGATGTCCACCGGGGAGCTGTTTTTT. The J gene is TRBJ2-2, the V gene TRBV7-8; TRBD1 aligns across 9 bases. Germline V CDR1 and CDR2: SGHVS, FQNEAQ. The CDR3 consists of 17 residues. V was clipped by 6 bases and J by 4 bases; unmatched bases: 12.

In its sample, this clonotype was seen a few times. The J gene is TRBJ1-6, the V gene TRBV3-1; 10 bases fit TRBD1. Germline values: CDR1 LGHDT, CDR2 YNNKEL (reference sequence). Trimming took 4 bases from V and 9 from J; bases not matched to a gene: 6. The CDR3 covers 15 residues. The CDR3 nucleotides are TGTGCCAGCAGCCTAGGGACAGGGGCCACTTCACCCCTCCACTTT. Amino acid sequence: CASSLGTGATSPLHF.

The chain has TRBV20-1 and TRBJ1-5; unclear D gene. Germline CDR1 and CDR2: DFQATT and SNEGSKA (reference sequence). V gave up 7 bases and J gave up 3 bases, with 7 bases separating them. The CDR3 has 11 amino acids. This CDR3 is CSESYNQPQHF. In DNA, the CDR3 is TGCAGTGAAAGTTACAATCAGCCCCAGCATTTT.

This clonotype was seen a few times. The chain joins TRBV6-5 to TRBJ1-5; 7 nucleotides match TRBD1. Germline CDR1 MNHEY, CDR2 SVGAGI. V was clipped by 5 bases and J by 6 bases; unmatched bases: 10. The CDR3 extends over 15 amino acids. CDR3 residues: CASSTLLDRAQPQHF. CDR3 nucleotide sequence: TGTGCCAGCAGTACCCTCCTCGACAGGGCTCAGCCCCAGCATTTT.

Only a few counts were recorded for this clonotype. For the CDR3, the DNA is TGTGCCAGCAGTGTGACTCGACAGGGGATGGGCGAGCAGTACTTC. This translates into CASSVTRQGMGEQYF. The V gene is TRBV2, the J gene TRBJ2-7; TRBD1 matches at 8 bases. Germline values: CDR1 SNHLY, CDR2 FYNNEI. With 4 bases clipped from V and 6 bases from J, the junction kept 11 bases outside the gene matches. This CDR3 region has 15 residues.

The chain uses TRBV7-2 and TRBJ2-2, with D possibly matching TRBD1 (5 bases). Germline-derived CDR1 and CDR2 are SGHTA and FQGNSA. The ends were cut back, 5 bases at V and 6 bases at J, with 16 bases in the middle. The CDR3 has 15 amino acids. The CDR3 DNA follows: TGTGCCAGCAGCCCCGTGCAGGGCTTTTCCGGGGAGCTGTTTTTT. Its translation is CASSPVQGFSGELFF.

Remarks on this clonotype: This may stem from a read error, because a much larger clone lies one nucleotide away. The V and J genes are TRBV12-3 or TRBV12-4 and TRBJ2-2; perhaps TRBD2 as D (5 bases). CDR3 length: 11 residues. CDR3 residues: CASSRVGEMFF. Here the CDR3 DNA reads TGTGCCAGCAGTCGCGTTGGGGAGATGTTTTTT.

On this clonotype: A read error may explain this, as a much larger clone is one base away. The V gene is TRBV20-1, the J gene TRBJ1-6; D unclear. From germline, CDR1 is DFQATT and CDR2 SNEGSKA (reference sequence). V lost 1 base, J lost 4 bases, and 14 bases lay in between. The CDR3 contains 16 residues. CDR3 amino acids: CSARAETRNYNSPLHF. The CDR3 region has the DNA TGCAGTGCTAGAGCTGAAACCAGAAATTATAATTCACCCCTCCACTTT.

This rearrangement joins TRBV20-1 to TRBJ1-1, with 8 nucleotides matching TRBD1. Germline CDR1 and CDR2: DFQATT and SNEGSKA (reference sequence). This CDR3 is 14 amino acids long. Germline trimming cut 5 bases from V and 6 bases from J; bases unmatched to any gene: 11. The CDR3 loop reads CSADTGQEGSEAFF. CDR3 bases: TGCAGTGCTGATACGGGACAGGAGGGGTCTGAAGCTTTCTTT.

The genes are TRBV19 and TRBJ1-4; perhaps TRBD1 as D (6 bases). Trimming shortened V by 7 bases and J by 8 bases, and 14 bases separated the two germline ends. The CDR3 runs 13 residues. The germline gives CDR1 LNHDA, CDR2 SQIVND (reference sequence). The CDR3: CASMGAQEEKLFF. DNA of the CDR3: TGTGCCAGTATGGGGGCGCAGGAAGAAAAACTGTTTTTT.

Concerning this clonotype itself: One end of the junction is discordant with germline, which a read error may explain. The rearrangement links TRBV7-6 to TRBJ2-2, with D unclear. CDR3 size: 13 residues. Germline V gene lookup returns CDR1 SGHVS and CDR2 FNYEAQ. CDR3 loop: CTSSSQNTGELFF. In DNA form, the CDR3 reads TGTACCAGCAGCTCTCAAAACACCGGGGAGCTGTTTTTT.

Only a few counts were recorded for this clonotype. V and J are TRBV20-1 and TRBJ2-3; D unclear. CDR1 DFQATT and CDR2 SNEGSKA come from the germline V gene (reference sequence). Trimming pared 3 bases from V and 4 bases from J, leaving 5 bases between. CDR3 length equals 11 residues. This CDR3 is CSASRPDTQYF. Written as DNA, the CDR3 is TGCAGTGCTAGTCGGCCAGATACGCAGTATTTT.

This chain uses TRBV6-5 with TRBJ1-2; 12 bases map to TRBD1. The germline V gene encodes CDR1 MNHEY and CDR2 SVGAGI. The CDR3 spans 15 residues. V gave up 4 bases and J gave up 7 bases; unmatched junction bases: 7. CDR3 nucleotides: TGTGCCAGCAGTTTTCCGGGACAGGGGGCATTTGGCTACACCTTC. It encodes CASSFPGQGAFGYTF.

The chain has TRBV4-3 and TRBJ2-7; D ambiguous. The CDR3 contains 15 residues. Germline V lookup: CDR1 LGHNA, CDR2 YSLEER. Trimming took off 4 bases at V and 3 bases at J, with 16 bases between the two ends. This CDR3 is CASSRLKGLGYEQYF. CDR3 in DNA: TGCGCCAGCAGCCGCCTCAAAGGTCTCGGCTACGAGCAGTACTTC.

This chain links TRBV27 with TRBJ1-6; unclear D gene. Germline CDR1 is MNHEY and CDR2 is SMNVEV (reference sequence). The CDR3 spans 15 residues. V lost 4 bases to trimming and J lost 0 bases, with 7 bases between them. The CDR3 coding sequence is TGTGCCAGCAGTTCTATGAGCTCCTATAATTCACCCCTCCACTTT. Protein: CASSSMSSYNSPLHF.

The chain combines TRBV5-5 with TRBJ2-1, with D uncertain. There are 13 residues in the CDR3. Trimming pared 4 bases from V and 2 bases from J, leaving 7 bases between. Germline CDR1 reads SGHKS; CDR2 reads YYEKEE (reference sequence). The CDR3 nucleotides are TGTGCCAGCAGCCCTATCCCCTACAATGAGCAGTTCTTC. Translated, it gives CASSPIPYNEQFF.

CDR3 amino acids: CASGTSRSSYEQYF. The CDR3 bases are TGTGCCAGCGGAACTAGCCGGAGCTCCTACGAGCAGTACTTC. The chain uses TRBV7-9 and TRBJ2-7, with D possibly being TRBD2 (6 bases). CDR1 is SEHNR, CDR2 FQNEAQ, per germline (reference sequence). V lost 8 bases, J lost 0 bases, and 14 bases lay in between. This CDR3 spans 14 amino acids. Supplemented by reference TRBV7-9 and TRBJ2-7, the full variable domain reads DTGVSQNPRHKITKRGQNVTFRCDPISEHNRLYWYRQTLGQGPEFLTYFQNEAQLEKSRLLSDRFSAERPKGSFSTLEIQRTEQGDSAMYLCASGTSRSSYEQYFGPGTRLTVT.